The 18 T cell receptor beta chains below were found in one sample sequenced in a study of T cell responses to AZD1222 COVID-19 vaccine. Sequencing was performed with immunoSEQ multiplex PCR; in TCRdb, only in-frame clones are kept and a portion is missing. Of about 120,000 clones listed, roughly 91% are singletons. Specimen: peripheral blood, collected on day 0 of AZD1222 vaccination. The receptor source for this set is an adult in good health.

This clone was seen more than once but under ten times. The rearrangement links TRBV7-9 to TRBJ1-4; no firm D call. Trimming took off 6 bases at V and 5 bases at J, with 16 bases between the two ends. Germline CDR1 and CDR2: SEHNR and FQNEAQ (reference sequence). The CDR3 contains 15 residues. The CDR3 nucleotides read TGTGCCAGCAGTGACCGTGTAGGGTTGAATGAAAAACTGTTTTTT. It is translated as CASSDRVGLNEKLFF.

The CDR3 is CASSEDLAASTDTQYF. The CDR3 DNA is TGTGCCAGCAGTGAAGATCTAGCGGCTAGCACAGATACGCAGTATTTT. The chain joins TRBV2 to TRBJ2-3; TRBD2 aligns across 7 bases. Germline V lookup: CDR1 SNHLY, CDR2 FYNNEI. V dropped 1 base and J dropped 0; count of bases not matched to a gene: 4. CDR3 length: 16 residues.

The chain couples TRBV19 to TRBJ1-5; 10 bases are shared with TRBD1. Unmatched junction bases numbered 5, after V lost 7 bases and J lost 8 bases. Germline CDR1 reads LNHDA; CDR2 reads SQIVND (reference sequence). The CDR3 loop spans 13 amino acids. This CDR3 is CASTRQGAEPQHF. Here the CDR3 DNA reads TGTGCCAGTACGCGACAGGGGGCTGAGCCCCAGCATTTT.

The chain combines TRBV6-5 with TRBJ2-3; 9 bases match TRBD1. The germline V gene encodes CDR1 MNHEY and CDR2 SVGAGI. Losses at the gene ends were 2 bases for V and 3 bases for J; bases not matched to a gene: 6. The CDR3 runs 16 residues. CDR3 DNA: TGTGCCAGCAGTTACCCGACAGGGGGAGGAACAGATACGCAGTATTTT. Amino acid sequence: CASSYPTGGGTDTQYF.

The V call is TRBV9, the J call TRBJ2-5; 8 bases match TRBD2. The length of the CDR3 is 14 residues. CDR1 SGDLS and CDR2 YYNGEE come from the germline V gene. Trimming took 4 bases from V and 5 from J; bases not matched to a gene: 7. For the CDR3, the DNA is TGTGCCAGCAGCCCGGGACTAGTGTATGAGACCCAGTACTTC. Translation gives CASSPGLVYETQYF.

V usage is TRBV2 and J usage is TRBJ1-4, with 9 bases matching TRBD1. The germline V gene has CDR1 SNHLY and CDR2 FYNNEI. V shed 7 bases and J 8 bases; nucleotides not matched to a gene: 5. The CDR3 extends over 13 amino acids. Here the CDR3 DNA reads TGTGCCAGCACCCGGGACAGGGACGAAAAACTGTTTTTT. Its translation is CASTRDRDEKLFF.

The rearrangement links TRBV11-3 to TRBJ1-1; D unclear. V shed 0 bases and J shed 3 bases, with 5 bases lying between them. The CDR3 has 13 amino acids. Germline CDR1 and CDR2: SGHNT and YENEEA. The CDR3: CASSLEEDTEAFF. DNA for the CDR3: TGTGCCAGCAGCTTAGAAGAAGACACTGAAGCTTTCTTT.

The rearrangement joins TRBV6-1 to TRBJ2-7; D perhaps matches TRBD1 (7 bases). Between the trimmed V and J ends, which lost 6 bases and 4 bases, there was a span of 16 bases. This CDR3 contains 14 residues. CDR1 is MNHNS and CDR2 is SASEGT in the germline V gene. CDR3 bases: TGTGCCAGCAGCCCCGACAGGGCGGGGTACGAGCAGTACTTC. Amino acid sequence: CASSPDRAGYEQYF.

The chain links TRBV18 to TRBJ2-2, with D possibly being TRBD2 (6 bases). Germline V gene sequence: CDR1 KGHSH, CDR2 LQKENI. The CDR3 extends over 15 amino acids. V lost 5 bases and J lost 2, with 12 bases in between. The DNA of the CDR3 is TGTGCCAGCTCAAACCTAGCGACAAACACCGGGGAGCTGTTTTTT. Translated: CASSNLATNTGELFF.

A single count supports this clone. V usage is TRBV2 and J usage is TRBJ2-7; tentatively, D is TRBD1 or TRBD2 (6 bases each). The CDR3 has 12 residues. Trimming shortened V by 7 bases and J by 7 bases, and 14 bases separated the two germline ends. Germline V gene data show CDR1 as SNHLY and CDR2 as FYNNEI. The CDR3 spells CASNGGLREQYF. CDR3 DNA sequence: TGTGCCAGCAACGGGGGCTTGCGTGAGCAGTACTTC.

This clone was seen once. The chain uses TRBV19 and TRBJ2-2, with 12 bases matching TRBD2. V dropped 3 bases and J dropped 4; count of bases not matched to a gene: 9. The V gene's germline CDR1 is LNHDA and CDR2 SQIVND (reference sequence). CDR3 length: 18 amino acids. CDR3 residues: CASSILAGGRGSTGELFF. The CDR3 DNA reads TGTGCCAGTAGTATTCTAGCGGGAGGGAGGGGAAGCACCGGGGAGCTGTTTTTT.

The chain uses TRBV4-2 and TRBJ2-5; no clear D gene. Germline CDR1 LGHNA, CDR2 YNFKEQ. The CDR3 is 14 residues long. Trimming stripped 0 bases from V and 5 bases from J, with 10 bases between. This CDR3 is CASSQDLDRETQYF. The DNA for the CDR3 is TGTGCCAGCAGCCAAGATTTGGATCGGGAGACCCAGTACTTC.

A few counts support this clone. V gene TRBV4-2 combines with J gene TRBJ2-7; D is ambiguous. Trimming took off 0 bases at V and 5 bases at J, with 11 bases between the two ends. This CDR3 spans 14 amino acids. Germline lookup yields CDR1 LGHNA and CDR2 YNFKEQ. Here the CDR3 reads CASSQELSRDEQYF. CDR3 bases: TGTGCCAGCAGCCAAGAATTGTCTCGGGACGAGCAGTACTTC.

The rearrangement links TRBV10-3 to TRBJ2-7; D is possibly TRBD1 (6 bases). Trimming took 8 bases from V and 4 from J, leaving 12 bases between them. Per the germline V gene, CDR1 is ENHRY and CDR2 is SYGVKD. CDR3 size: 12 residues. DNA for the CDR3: TGTGCCATCTCCCCACAGGGTTACGAGCAGTACTTC. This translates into CAISPQGYEQYF.

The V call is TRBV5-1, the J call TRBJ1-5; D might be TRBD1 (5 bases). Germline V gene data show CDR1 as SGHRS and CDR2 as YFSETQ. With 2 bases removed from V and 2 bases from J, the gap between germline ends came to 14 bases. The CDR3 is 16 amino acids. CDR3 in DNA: TGCGCCAGCAGCTTCTCCGGGACGTCAGGCAATCAGCCCCAGCATTTT. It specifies CASSFSGTSGNQPQHF.

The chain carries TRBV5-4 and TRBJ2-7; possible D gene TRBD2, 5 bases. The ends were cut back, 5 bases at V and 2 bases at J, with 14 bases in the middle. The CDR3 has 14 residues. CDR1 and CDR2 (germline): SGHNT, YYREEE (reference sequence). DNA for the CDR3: TGTGCCAGCAGTACGGGAACAAGGACCTACGAGCAGTACTTC. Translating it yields CASSTGTRTYEQYF.

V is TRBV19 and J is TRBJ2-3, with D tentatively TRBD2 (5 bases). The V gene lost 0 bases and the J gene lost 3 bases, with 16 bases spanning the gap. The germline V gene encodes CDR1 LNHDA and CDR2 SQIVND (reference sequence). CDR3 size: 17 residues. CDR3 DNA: TGTGCCAGTAGTATAGATCGCGACGGCGGGTGGACAGATACGCAGTATTTT. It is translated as CASSIDRDGGWTDTQYF. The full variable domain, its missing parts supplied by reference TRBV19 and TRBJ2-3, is DGGITQSPKYLFRKEGQNVTLSCEQNLNHDAMYWYRQDPGQGLRLIYYSQIVNDFQKGDIAEGYSVSREKKESFPLTVTSAQKNPTAFYLCASSIDRDGGWTDTQYFGPGTRLTVL.

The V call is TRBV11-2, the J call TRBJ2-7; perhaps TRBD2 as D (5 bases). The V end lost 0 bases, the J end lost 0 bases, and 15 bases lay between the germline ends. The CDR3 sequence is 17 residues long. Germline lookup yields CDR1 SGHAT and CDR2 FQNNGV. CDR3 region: CASSLDISGLISYEQYF. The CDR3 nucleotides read TGTGCCAGCAGCTTAGATATAAGCGGTCTAATCTCCTACGAGCAGTACTTC.